What follows are 29 T cell receptor beta chains derived from one specimen sequenced in a study of T-cell memory formation after mild COVID-19. MiXCR, run by TCRdb on the 5' RACE reads, gives a single entry per CDR3 protein. The repertoire has about 620,000 distinct CDR3 sequences, approximately 18% of them found once; the top ten carry approximately 12%. The sequenced material came from PBMCs or a T cell subset sorted from them (not recorded which). Receptors were obtained from an adult woman who had mild COVID-19 (a few samples of this study predate the infection). Cell type and time point are not known.

In regard to this clonotype: It may be a read error: a sequence one base away is much more abundant. Without the conserved terminal phenylalanine or tryptophan, this CDR3 likely stems from a read error. This sequence joins TRBV5-1 and TRBJ2-1, with TRBD1 as a possible D gene (6 bases). The CDR3 consists of 16 residues. The germline CDR1 and CDR2 sequences are SGHRS and YFSETQ. The V end lost 6 bases, the J end lost 5 bases, and 21 bases lay between the germline ends. CDR3 sequence: CASNEPSGGPHNEQFL. Here the CDR3 DNA reads TGCGCCAGCAACGAACCATCTGGGGGCCCGCACAATGAGCAGTTCTTG.

This clonotype has a single count. The chain recombines TRBV7-3 with TRBJ2-1; D remains ambiguous. The V gene lost 1 base and the J gene lost 9 bases, with 19 bases spanning the gap. This CDR3 is built from 16 residues. Germline V lookup: CDR1 SGHTA, CDR2 FQGTGA. CDR3 region: CASSLNSAMGLSEQFF. As DNA, the CDR3 is TGTGCCAGCAGCTTAAATTCAGCGATGGGTTTGAGTGAGCAGTTCTTC.

This rearrangement joins TRBV6-5 to TRBJ2-4; 9 nucleotides line up with TRBD1. The ends lost 4 bases at V and 7 bases at J; junction bases unmatched: 8. The CDR3 is 15 amino acids. CDR1 and CDR2 from the germline V gene are MNHEY and SVGAGI. The CDR3 DNA reads as TGTGCCAGCAGTTCACGACAGGGGGGGGTGAACATTCAGTACTTC. Translating it yields CASSSRQGGVNIQYF.

The chain is built from TRBV5-5 and TRBJ2-7, with 10 bases matching TRBD1. The CDR3 is 15 residues long. V lost 0 bases to trimming and J lost 3 bases; unmatched junction nucleotides: 3. Germline lookup yields CDR1 SGHKS and CDR2 YYEKEE (reference sequence). CDR3 in amino acids: CASSLADRGLYEQYF. The CDR3 region has the DNA TGTGCCAGCAGCTTGGCCGACAGGGGGCTCTACGAGCAGTACTTC.

Regarding this clonotype: Relative to the germline gene, one junction end is altered; a read error may explain this. This chain joins TRBV6-5 and TRBJ1-2; D not certain. Germline V gene data show CDR1 as MNHEY and CDR2 as SVGAGI. This CDR3 is 15 amino acids long. The CDR3, as DNA: TGTGCCAGCAGTTTCGACCTATTAGCTAACAATGGCTACACCTTC. This gives the protein CASSFDLLANNGYTF.

The gene calls are TRBV20-1 and TRBJ2-1; the match to TRBD2 covers 11 bases. V was pared by 5 bases and J by 7 bases, with 13 bases of the junction left unmatched. CDR1 is DFQATT and CDR2 is SNEGSKA in the germline V gene (reference sequence). CDR3 length equals 16 residues. Here the CDR3 reads CSALAALAGGPNEQFF. The CDR3 nucleotides read TGCAGTGCTCTAGCAGCTTTAGCGGGGGGGCCGAATGAGCAGTTCTTC.

The CDR3 sequence is CASSQADRNNSPLHF. The CDR3 DNA follows: TGCGCCAGCAGCCAAGCCGACAGGAATAATTCACCCCTCCACTTT. This chain uses TRBV4-1 with TRBJ1-6, with D maybe TRBD1 (6 bases). Per the germline V gene, CDR1 is MGHRA and CDR2 is YSYEKL. The CDR3 has 15 residues. Trimming removed 1 base at V and 5 bases at J, with 9 bases between.

The sample holds many counts of this clonotype. The chain employs TRBV12-3 or TRBV12-4 and TRBJ1-3; D is uncertain. The V and J ends lost 2 bases and 1 base respectively, with 12 bases between them. The CDR3 runs 16 residues. CDR3 DNA: TGTGCCAGCAGTTTAACCCAAGGGTTTTCTGGAAACACCATATATTTT. Translating it yields CASSLTQGFSGNTIYF.

A few counts support this clonotype. The gene calls are TRBV5-6 and TRBJ2-5, with 12 bases identical to TRBD2. CDR3 length equals 16 residues. The trim removed 2 bases at V and 5 bases at J, leaving 7 bases unmatched. Germline V gene lookup returns CDR1 SGHDT and CDR2 YYEEEE. CDR3 in amino acids: CASSFRTSGIVETQYF. The CDR3 DNA sequence: TGTGCCAGCAGCTTCAGGACTAGCGGGATAGTGGAGACCCAGTACTTC.

This clonotype occurred once. This chain joins TRBV27 and TRBJ2-1; 11 bases are shared with TRBD1. The V gene's germline CDR1 is MNHEY and CDR2 SMNVEV (reference sequence). V shed 5 bases and J 8 bases; nucleotides not matched to a gene: 8. The CDR3 extends over 15 amino acids. The chain's CDR3 is CASSPGTGGRDEQFF. The CDR3 coding sequence is TGTGCCAGCAGTCCCGGGACAGGGGGTCGGGATGAGCAGTTCTTC.

This rearrangement joins TRBV12-3 or TRBV12-4 to TRBJ1-1; 7 bases agree with TRBD1. This CDR3 has 15 amino acids. After removal of 3 bases from V and 6 bases from J, the junction contained 10 bases not matched to a gene. The CDR3 sequence: CASSFGGTALSEAFF. In DNA, the CDR3 is TGTGCCAGCAGTTTTGGTGGGACAGCTCTATCTGAAGCTTTCTTT.

This clonotype has more than one count but fewer than ten. The chain carries TRBV6-4 and TRBJ1-2; D gene ambiguous. Between the trimmed V and J ends, which lost 5 bases and 3 bases, there was a span of 13 bases. The CDR3 has 14 residues. CDR1 is MRHNA and CDR2 is SNTAGT in the germline V gene. The DNA for the CDR3 is TGTGCCAGCAGTTCCACCCTTTGGGACTATGGCTACACCTTC. It encodes CASSSTLWDYGYTF.

The genes are TRBV20-1 and TRBJ2-3; 10 bases match TRBD2. V gave up 7 bases and J gave up 6 bases; unmatched junction bases: 7. CDR3 length equals 13 residues. Per germline, CDR1 DFQATT and CDR2 SNEGSKA (reference sequence). DNA for the CDR3: TGCAGTGAGCGGGGGGGCTTGTGGGATACGCAGTATTTT. This gives the protein CSERGGLWDTQYF.

The chain uses TRBV30 and TRBJ2-4; TRBD1 agrees at 10 bases. Unmatched junction bases numbered 2, after V lost 1 base and J lost 5 bases. In germline, CDR1 is GTSNPN, CDR2 SVGIG (reference sequence). The CDR3 loop spans 14 amino acids. CDR3 coding DNA: TGTGCCTGGAGTGCCGGGACAGGGGAAAACATTCAGTACTTC. Translating gives CAWSAGTGENIQYF. The whole variable domain, remainder taken from reference TRBV30 and TRBJ2-4, is SQTIHQWPATLVQPVGSPLSLECTVEGTSNPNLYWYRQAAGRGLQLLFYSVGIGQISSEVPQNLSASRPQDRQFILSSKKLLLSDSGFYLCAWSAGTGENIQYFGAGTRLSVL.

In DNA form, the CDR3 reads TGTGCCACCAGTGATTCAGCGACACTTTCCTATGGCTACACCTTC. Its translation is CATSDSATLSYGYTF. The V and J genes are TRBV24-1 and TRBJ1-2; D is unresolved. CDR1 is KGHDR, CDR2 SFDVKD, per germline. V lost 2 bases, J lost 4 bases, and 13 bases lay in between. The CDR3 contains 15 residues.

The sample holds a few counts of this clonotype. This chain uses TRBV4-1 with TRBJ2-1; tentatively, D is TRBD1 or TRBD2 (6 bases each). CDR1 MGHRA and CDR2 YSYEKL come from the germline V gene. V was shortened by 0 bases and J by 4 bases, with 13 bases between the two germline ends. This CDR3 has 16 amino acids. The CDR3 sequence is CASSQEVGGIYNEQFF. The CDR3 nucleotides are TGCGCCAGCAGCCAAGAGGTAGGGGGGATATACAATGAGCAGTTCTTC.

This clonotype was found a few times. The chain combines TRBV27 with TRBJ2-7, with 11 bases matching TRBD1. This CDR3 is built from 14 residues. Trimming took 4 bases from V and 2 from J; bases not matched to a gene: 1. Germline V CDR1 and CDR2: MNHEY, SMNVEV (reference sequence). This CDR3 is CASSWTGGAYEQYF. The DNA for the CDR3 is TGTGCCAGCAGTTGGACAGGGGGCGCCTACGAGCAGTACTTC.

This clonotype was counted a few times. The rearrangement links TRBV7-2 to TRBJ1-3, with D maybe TRBD1 (6 bases). The CDR3 consists of 14 residues. V lost 5 bases and J lost 3, with 11 bases in between. The V gene's germline CDR1 is SGHTA and CDR2 FQGNSA. The CDR3 DNA reads TGTGCCAGCAGCGTACAGGGAAATGGAAACACCATATATTTT. The encoded protein is CASSVQGNGNTIYF.

The rearrangement joins TRBV20-1 to TRBJ2-2; the D gene is possibly TRBD2 (5 bases). This CDR3 contains 13 residues. Germline V gives CDR1 DFQATT, CDR2 SNEGSKA (reference sequence). V lost 1 base, J lost 5 bases, and 8 bases lay in between. The CDR3 region is CSARVRDTGELFF. The CDR3 DNA sequence: TGCAGTGCTAGAGTGAGGGATACCGGGGAGCTGTTTTTT.

The V and J genes are TRBV24-1 and TRBJ1-1; D gene uncertain. The germline gives CDR1 KGHDR, CDR2 SFDVKD. V gave up 5 bases and J gave up 1 base, with 4 bases separating them. CDR3 length: 12 amino acids. The CDR3 protein is CATSAGNTEAFF. Here the CDR3 DNA reads TGTGCCACCAGTGCCGGGAACACTGAAGCTTTCTTT.

The rearrangement uses TRBV7-8 and TRBJ1-1; TRBD1 might be the D (6 bases). V was pared by 5 bases and J by 1 base, with 17 bases between. Germline CDR1 is SGHVS and CDR2 is FQNEAQ. This CDR3 is built from 16 residues. The CDR3 DNA is TGTGCCAGCAGCCCCGGGAGACAGGAGCAGAACACTGAAGCTTTCTTT. The encoded protein is CASSPGRQEQNTEAFF.

Here the CDR3 reads CASSTGTSGGAQETQYF. The CDR3 DNA is TGCGCCAGCAGTACCGGGACTAGCGGGGGGGCGCAGGAGACCCAGTACTTC. V usage is TRBV5-1 and J usage is TRBJ2-5; 16 positions match TRBD2. In germline, CDR1 is SGHRS, CDR2 YFSETQ. The CDR3 extends over 17 amino acids. Losses at the gene ends were 5 bases for V and 5 bases for J; bases not matched to a gene: 9.

The chain is built from TRBV7-2 and TRBJ2-4; no firm D call. CDR1 SGHTA and CDR2 FQGNSA come from the germline V gene. V was trimmed by 1 base and J by 2 bases, leaving 9 bases between them. The CDR3 runs 15 residues. This CDR3 is CASSLVDTPKNIQYF. CDR3 sequence (DNA): TGTGCCAGCAGCTTAGTCGATACTCCCAAAAACATTCAGTACTTC.

The chain carries TRBV7-2 and TRBJ2-7; 12 bases align to TRBD2. Losses at the gene ends were 5 bases for V and 0 bases for J; bases not matched to a gene: 17. Per the germline V gene, CDR1 is SGHTA and CDR2 is FQGNSA. This CDR3 has 20 amino acids. The CDR3 DNA reads as TGTGCCAGCAGCCCTAAACTAGCGGGAGGCCCCATACAAAGCTCCTACGAGCAGTACTTC. Translated: CASSPKLAGGPIQSSYEQYF. Supplemented by reference TRBV7-2 and TRBJ2-7, the full variable domain reads GAGVSQSPSNKVTEKGKDVELRCDPISGHTALYWYRQSLGQGLEFLIYFQGNSAPDKSGLPSDRFSAERTGGSVSTLTIQRTQQEDSAVYLCASSPKLAGGPIQSSYEQYFGPGTRLTVT.

The table lists this clonotype with a count of one. The J gene is TRBJ1-2, the V gene TRBV20-1; D might be TRBD1 (6 bases). This CDR3 comprises 13 residues. CDR1 DFQATT and CDR2 SNEGSKA come from the germline V gene (reference sequence). With 5 bases removed from V and 1 base from J, the gap between germline ends came to 11 bases. The CDR3 nucleotides are TGCAGTGCTCAGGACAGAGTTAACTATGGCTACACCTTC. Its translation is CSAQDRVNYGYTF.

V is TRBV27 and J is TRBJ2-1; 9 bases are a match to TRBD2. Trimming removed 3 bases from V and 4 bases from J; junction bases left unmatched: 4. CDR1 is MNHEY, CDR2 SMNVEV, per germline (reference sequence). The CDR3 has 15 amino acids. The CDR3 is CASSFRLAVYNEQFF. The DNA of the CDR3 is TGTGCCAGCAGTTTCCGACTAGCGGTTTACAATGAGCAGTTCTTC.

This clonotype was detected only a few times. The chain has TRBV5-1 and TRBJ2-6; 7 bases are a match to TRBD1. V lost 3 bases to trimming and J lost 0 bases; unmatched junction nucleotides: 6. The germline V gene encodes CDR1 SGHRS and CDR2 YFSETQ. The CDR3 is 17 residues long. DNA of the CDR3: TGCGCCAGCAGCTCCTGGGACAGAGGCTCTGGGGCCAACGTCCTGACTTTC. Protein: CASSSWDRGSGANVLTF.

This clonotype was detected ten times or more. This chain uses TRBV4-1 with TRBJ2-7; D may be TRBD2 (7 bases). This CDR3 contains 16 residues. Germline V gene sequence: CDR1 MGHRA, CDR2 YSYEKL. V lost 1 base to trimming and J lost 0 bases, with 13 bases between them. The CDR3 DNA reads as TGCGCCAGCAGCCAAGGCGGGGGCACAAGCTCCTACGAGCAGTACTTC. Translated, it gives CASSQGGGTSSYEQYF.

This clonotype was seen a few times. The J gene is TRBJ2-5, the V gene TRBV20-1; D is possibly TRBD1 (6 bases). V shed 6 bases and J shed 7 bases, with 24 bases lying between them. Germline V gene lookup returns CDR1 DFQATT and CDR2 SNEGSKA (reference sequence). The CDR3 consists of 15 residues. The chain's CDR3 is CSAVDTATQGGTQYF. The CDR3 DNA reads as TGCAGTGCCGTAGACACGGCTACCCAAGGGGGGACCCAGTACTTC.